These 28 T cell receptor beta chains were sequenced from one sample in a study of cytotoxic CD8 clonotypes in ibrutinib-treated CLL. Produced via immunoSEQ multiplex PCR; TCRdb's table is partial and in-frame only. The repertoire consists of fewer than 70,000 clones, with roughly 70% occurring once and the leading ten covering around 45%. Source: PBMCs, taken after 12 months of ibrutinib treatment. The receptor set was obtained from a human donor with chronic lymphocytic leukemia.

This chain joins TRBV30 and TRBJ1-4; D may be TRBD1 (5 bases). V lost 3 bases to trimming and J lost 3 bases, with 11 bases between them. From germline, CDR1 is GTSNPN and CDR2 SVGIG (reference sequence). The CDR3 totals 14 residues. The CDR3: CAWSRGGANEKLFF. DNA for the CDR3: TGTGCCTGGAGCCGGGGGGGAGCTAATGAAAAACTGTTTTTT. The full variable domain, rest sourced from reference TRBV30 and TRBJ1-4, is SQTIHQWPATLVQPVGSPLSLECTVEGTSNPNLYWYRQAAGRGLQLLFYSVGIGQISSEVPQNLSASRPQDRQFILSSKKLLLSDSGFYLCAWSRGGANEKLFFGSGTQLSVL.

The chain couples TRBV28 to TRBJ1-5; no clear D. Trimming cost V 11 bases and J 6 bases, with 17 bases left between them. This CDR3 has 13 residues. Germline V gene sequence: CDR1 MDHEN, CDR2 SYDVKM. The CDR3 loop is CAAGGRTGQPQHF. For the CDR3, the DNA is TGTGCCGCGGGAGGAAGGACTGGTCAGCCCCAGCATTTT.

The V gene is TRBV29-1, the J gene TRBJ2-1; 7 bases fit TRBD1. The V and J ends lost 3 bases and 4 bases, in that order; junction bases with no gene match: 3. The CDR3 contains 13 residues. CDR1 and CDR2 (germline): SQVTM, ANQGSEA. DNA for the CDR3: TGCAGCGTTGATCGGGACAGATACAATGAGCAGTTCTTC. Its protein is CSVDRDRYNEQFF.

V is TRBV6-5 and J is TRBJ2-5; D remains ambiguous. This CDR3 is 13 amino acids long. Germline V CDR1 and CDR2: MNHEY, SVGAGI. Trimming pared 4 bases from V and 5 bases from J, leaving 11 bases between. The DNA for the CDR3 is TGTGCCAGCAGTTTTGGGTTTTTGGAGACCCAGTACTTC. Protein sequence: CASSFGFLETQYF.

V usage is TRBV9 and J usage is TRBJ2-3; 8 positions agree with TRBD2. Germline assignment: CDR1 SGDLS and CDR2 YYNGEE. This CDR3 has 16 residues. The V segment lost 4 bases and the J segment 0 bases; nucleotides outside the gene matches: 7. This chain's CDR3 is CASSLRLATSTDTQYF. The DNA for the CDR3 is TGTGCCAGCAGCTTACGACTAGCGACCAGCACAGATACGCAGTATTTT.

V usage is TRBV9 and J usage is TRBJ2-4; D perhaps matches TRBD2 (6 bases). The ends were cut back, 0 bases at V and 8 bases at J, with 15 bases in the middle. This CDR3 is 15 amino acids long. The germline V gene encodes CDR1 SGDLS and CDR2 YYNGEE. The CDR3 region has the DNA TGTGCCAGCAGCGTAGATTGGGGCGGGATGGACATTCAGTACTTC. Amino acid sequence: CASSVDWGGMDIQYF.

The chain couples TRBV7-2 to TRBJ2-2, with D possibly TRBD2 on 6 matching bases. The V end lost 11 bases, the J end lost 1 base, and 20 bases lay between the germline ends. Germline V lookup: CDR1 SGHTA, CDR2 FQGNSA. The CDR3 runs to 16 residues. CDR3 bases: TGTGCCCCGAGGCGGCGGGATCCCCTGAACACCGGGGAGCTGTTTTTT. Translation: CAPRRRDPLNTGELFF.

In its sample, this clone was seen a few times. The chain links TRBV6-1 to TRBJ2-5; D is uncertain. The CDR3 covers 15 residues. Looked up from germline, CDR1 is MNHNS and CDR2 is SASEGT. Trimming stripped 0 bases from V and 2 bases from J, with 10 bases between. CDR3 in DNA: TGTGCCAGCAGTGAAGCGTCCAGACCTCAAGAGACCCAGTACTTC. Protein product: CASSEASRPQETQYF.

The chain links TRBV18 to TRBJ2-2; D not certain. Germline lookup yields CDR1 KGHSH and CDR2 LQKENI. V was shortened by 1 base and J by 4 bases, with 10 bases between the two germline ends. This CDR3 comprises 15 residues. CDR3 amino acids: CASSPRPPGTGELFF. The CDR3 DNA follows: TGTGCCAGCTCACCACGACCCCCGGGCACCGGGGAGCTGTTTTTT.

The chain recombines TRBV7-2 with TRBJ2-3; a weak D match, TRBD1 (5 bases). This CDR3 is 12 amino acids long. Germline V gene sequence: CDR1 SGHTA, CDR2 FQGNSA. Trimming pared 5 bases from V and 5 bases from J, leaving 8 bases between. This chain's CDR3 is CASSPGRDTQYF. The CDR3 DNA reads TGTGCCAGCAGCCCAGGGCGAGATACGCAGTATTTT.

The rearrangement links TRBV19 to TRBJ2-2; a weak D match, TRBD2 (7 bases). Deletions cut 1 base from V and 6 bases from J, with 9 bases between. Germline CDR1 and CDR2: LNHDA and SQIVND (reference sequence). The CDR3 has 14 amino acids. CDR3 nucleotide sequence: TGTGCCAGTAGTATAGTGGGGGGGCCCGGGGAGCTGTTTTTT. Its protein product is CASSIVGGPGELFF.

The CDR3 DNA is TGCGCCAGCTATTCAGGGGTGGGGACTGAAGCTTTCTTT. As protein: CASYSGVGTEAFF. The chain combines TRBV10-2 with TRBJ1-1, with a tentative D call TRBD1 (6 bases). V lost 8 bases and J lost 5, with 15 bases in between. The CDR3 runs to 13 residues. CDR1 and CDR2 from the germline V gene are WSHSY and SAAADI.

This clone was counted a few times. The chain has TRBV5-4 and TRBJ1-1; TRBD1 might be the D (6 bases). V lost 2 bases and J 6 bases, leaving 11 bases between the germline ends. CDR1 and CDR2 (germline): SGHNT, YYREEE (reference sequence). The CDR3 extends over 13 amino acids. Written as DNA, the CDR3 is TGTGCCAGCAGCTTTTACAGGGTTTCTGAAGCTTTCTTT. Amino acids: CASSFYRVSEAFF. Complete variable domain (other parts from reference TRBV5-4 and TRBJ1-1): ETGVTQSPTHLIKTRGQQVTLRCSSQSGHNTVSWYQQALGQGPQFIFQYYREEENGRGNFPPRFSGLQFPNYSSELNVNALELDDSALYLCASSFYRVSEAFFGQGTRLTVV.

The V gene is TRBV7-6, the J gene TRBJ2-2; a weak D match, TRBD1 (6 bases). Trimming pared 5 bases from V and 4 bases from J, leaving 14 bases between. The CDR3 runs 15 residues. Germline lookup yields CDR1 SGHVS and CDR2 FNYEAQ. In nucleotides, the CDR3 is TGTGCCAGCAGCCCAATCAGGGGTAGCACCGGGGAGCTGTTTTTT. It codes for CASSPIRGSTGELFF.

This clone was seen only once. This chain links TRBV30 with TRBJ2-1; 8 nucleotides align to TRBD2. This CDR3 has 15 amino acids. The germline V gene encodes CDR1 GTSNPN and CDR2 SVGIG (reference sequence). V gave up 0 bases and J gave up 5 bases; unmatched junction bases: 6. The CDR3, as DNA: TGTGCCTGGAGTGTACTGCGGGAGGCCCACAATGAGCAGTTCTTC. Translated, it gives CAWSVLREAHNEQFF.

V usage is TRBV7-8 and J usage is TRBJ2-1; possibly TRBD2 for D (5 bases). From germline, CDR1 is SGHVS and CDR2 FQNEAQ. CDR3 length equals 16 residues. V lost 5 bases to trimming and J lost 5 bases, with 19 bases between them. CDR3 sequence: CASSTRTPRGDNEQFF. DNA of the CDR3: TGTGCCAGCAGCACTAGGACTCCCCGAGGTGACAATGAGCAGTTCTTC. Supplemented by reference TRBV7-8 and TRBJ2-1, the full variable domain reads GAGVSQSPRYKVAKRGQDVALRCDPISGHVSLFWYQQALGQGPEFLTYFQNEAQLDKSGLPSDRFFAERPEGSVSTLKIQRTQQEDSAVYLCASSTRTPRGDNEQFFGPGTRLTVL.

The genes are TRBV18 and TRBJ2-1; D not certain. Trimming left V 2 bases short and J 10 bases short, with 12 bases between. Germline CDR1 reads KGHSH; CDR2 reads LQKENI. The CDR3 is 13 amino acids. The CDR3 here is CASSPTPSIEQFF. DNA of the CDR3: TGTGCCAGCTCACCAACCCCAAGCATAGAGCAGTTCTTC.

The rearrangement links TRBV19 to TRBJ2-7; 7 positions match TRBD1. The CDR3 covers 14 residues. V shed 3 bases and J 2 bases; nucleotides not matched to a gene: 4. From germline, CDR1 is LNHDA and CDR2 SQIVND (reference sequence). The CDR3 sequence is CASSMTRGTYEQYF. DNA for the CDR3: TGTGCCAGTAGTATGACCAGGGGGACCTACGAGCAGTACTTC.

V and J are TRBV4-3 and TRBJ2-3; D is uncertain. The germline V and J ends were trimmed by 0 bases and 3 bases, with 4 bases remaining between them. The CDR3 runs to 13 residues. Germline V gene lookup returns CDR1 LGHNA and CDR2 YSLEER. The CDR3 spells CASSQEGTDTQYF. The CDR3 DNA is TGCGCCAGCAGCCAAGAAGGAACAGATACGCAGTATTTT.

V usage is TRBV28 and J usage is TRBJ2-7; a possible D gene is TRBD1 (6 bases). The ends were cut back, 6 bases at V and 3 bases at J, with 21 bases in the middle. Germline CDR1 and CDR2: MDHEN and SYDVKM. The length of the CDR3 is 16 residues. Here the CDR3 DNA reads TGTGCCAGCAGCATAGGAGGTTCACAGGGTCTCTACGAGCAGTACTTC. Translating gives CASSIGGSQGLYEQYF.

A single count supports this clone. This sequence joins TRBV5-6 and TRBJ2-1; D is undetermined. The V end lost 2 bases, the J end lost 0 bases, and 6 bases lay between the germline ends. This CDR3 contains 14 residues. Germline CDR1 is SGHDT and CDR2 is YYEEEE. The CDR3, as DNA: TGTGCCAGCAGCTTCTTGAGCTCCTACAATGAGCAGTTCTTC. Translation: CASSFLSSYNEQFF.

There are a few counts of this clone. The chain uses TRBV20-1 and TRBJ2-1; 7 bases agree with TRBD2. CDR3 length: 11 amino acids. CDR1 is DFQATT, CDR2 SNEGSKA, per germline (reference sequence). Germline trimming cut 6 bases from V and 12 bases from J; bases unmatched to any gene: 8. The CDR3 DNA sequence: TGCAGTGCCTCCAGCGGGATTCGGCAGTTCTTC. Translated, it gives CSASSGIRQFF.

This clone turned up a few times. The chain links TRBV5-5 to TRBJ1-2, with D unresolved. The length of the CDR3 is 13 residues. Germline V gives CDR1 SGHKS, CDR2 YYEKEE (reference sequence). Deletions cut 0 bases from V and 7 bases from J, with 10 bases between. In DNA form, the CDR3 reads TGTGCCAGCAGCTTGGTAGGATTCTCTGGCTACACCTTC. Protein sequence: CASSLVGFSGYTF.

The chain carries TRBV4-3 and TRBJ2-3; D is unclear. Germline V gene lookup returns CDR1 LGHNA and CDR2 YSLEER. CDR3 length: 17 residues. Trimming stripped 2 bases from V and 4 bases from J, with 19 bases between. As DNA, the CDR3 is TGCGCCAGCAGCCAATCAGTTCAGGCGGTTAAACCAGATACGCAGTATTTT. Translating gives CASSQSVQAVKPDTQYF.

This clone was recorded only once. V gene TRBV6-6 combines with J gene TRBJ1-4; D gene ambiguous. The V end was cut by 2 bases, the J end by 5 bases, with 6 bases between. The CDR3 runs to 13 residues. Germline V CDR1 and CDR2: MNHNY, SVGAGI (reference sequence). CDR3 residues: CASSYEDNEKLFF. The CDR3 DNA reads as TGTGCCAGCAGTTACGAAGACAATGAAAAACTGTTTTTT.

The V and J genes are TRBV27 and TRBJ2-7; the match to TRBD2 covers 10 bases. In germline, CDR1 is MNHEY, CDR2 SMNVEV (reference sequence). The CDR3 is 17 amino acids. V gave up 4 bases and J gave up 4 bases; unmatched junction bases: 13. The CDR3: CASSSLVAGGMSYEQYF. The CDR3 DNA follows: TGTGCCAGCAGTTCCCTAGTAGCGGGAGGCATGTCGTACGAGCAGTACTTC.

The rearrangement uses TRBV4-1 and TRBJ2-2; D may be TRBD2 (6 bases). Germline CDR1 and CDR2: MGHRA and YSYEKL. Trimming removed 7 bases from V and 0 bases from J, with 15 bases in between. The CDR3 has 16 residues. The CDR3 region is CASTLRWGANTGELFF. CDR3 nucleotides: TGCGCCAGCACCCTCCGGTGGGGGGCGAACACCGGGGAGCTGTTTTTT.

The CDR3 protein is CASSLGTVGNSPLHF. DNA of the CDR3: TGTGCCAGCAGTTTAGGGACAGTGGGGAATTCACCCCTCCACTTT. The chain employs TRBV27 and TRBJ1-6; 7 bases match TRBD1. Looked up from germline, CDR1 is MNHEY and CDR2 is SMNVEV (reference sequence). The J segment lost 7 bases and the V segment lost 2 bases, leaving 5 bases of the junction unmatched. This CDR3 comprises 15 residues.